A selection of T cell receptor beta chains follows, all from one sample in a study of OX40 agonist ivuxolimab in advanced cancers. The table came from immunoSEQ multiplex PCR; TCRdb's copy has only in-frame clones and leaves some out. In the table there are over 85,000 clones, 80% to 90% of which are singletons. The source material was CD4+ or CD8+ T cells sorted from blood, sampled in a trial of the OX40 agonist ivuxolimab. These TCRs come from an adult with an advanced solid tumor such as melanoma, head and neck, liver or kidney cancer. CDR3s include the opening cysteine and the closing phenylalanine or tryptophan. D genes are given only for firm matches. Size values are once, few and many counts, or a class for expanded clones, and some rows have none.

cdr3_aa | cdr3_nt | j_call | v_call | clone_size | d_call
CASSRGGEQYF | TGTGCCAGCAGCCGAGGCGGGGAGCAGTACTTC | TRBJ2-7 | TRBV11-2 | - | -
CASSAGGYGEAFF | TGTGCCAGCAGCGCAGGGGGATACGGTGAAGCTTTCTTT | TRBJ1-1 | TRBV9 | - | TRBD1
CASSQDAISPLHF | TGCGCCAGCAGCCAAGATGCGATTTCACCCCTCCACTTT | TRBJ1-6 | TRBV4-3 | - | -
CASWDLHSPLHF | TGTGCCAGCTGGGACTTACATTCACCCCTCCACTTT | TRBJ1-6 | TRBV28 | - | -
CAISAGRYSGANVLTF | TGTGCCATCAGTGCAGGACGTTACTCTGGGGCCAACGTCCTGACTTTC | TRBJ2-6 | TRBV10-3 | - | -
CASSSGGAGTNEKLFF | TGTGCCAGCAGTTCAGGGGGCGCGGGAACTAATGAAAAACTGTTTTTT | TRBJ1-4 | TRBV28 | - | TRBD1
CASALWRVLDGYTF | TGTGCTAGTGCCCTCTGGCGGGTCTTGGATGGCTACACCTTC | TRBJ1-2 | TRBV12-5 | - | -
CASTGTGSQSPLHF | TGTGCCAGTACGGGGACCGGATCGCAGTCACCCCTCCACTTT | TRBJ1-6 | TRBV19 | - | -
CASSRGPLGELFF | TGTGCCAGCAGCCGTGGGCCTCTCGGGGAGCTGTTTTTT | TRBJ2-2 | TRBV11-1 | few | -
CASSRIPGQGTTNEKLFF | TGTGCCAGCAGCCGTATACCGGGACAGGGAACAACTAATGAAAAACTGTTTTTT | TRBJ1-4 | TRBV4-2 | - | TRBD1
CASSVGYGGDEKLFF | TGTGCCAGCAGCGTTGGCTATGGGGGAGATGAAAAACTGTTTTTT | TRBJ1-4 | TRBV9 | - | -
CASSVRGGWDEQFF | TGTGCCAGCAGCGTACGGGGGGGCTGGGATGAGCAGTTCTTC | TRBJ2-1 | TRBV11-3 | once | TRBD2
CASRRDGLRPHSPLHF | TGTGCCAGCAGACGGGACGGACTTCGTCCCCATTCACCCCTCCACTTT | TRBJ1-6 | TRBV28 | - | -
CASSLGYNREITDTQYF | TGTGCCAGTAGTTTGGGCTATAACAGGGAGATCACAGATACGCAGTATTTT | TRBJ2-3 | TRBV19 | - | -
CASSARLGSREQYF | TGTGCCAGCAGTGCGAGACTAGGCTCTAGAGAGCAGTACTTC | TRBJ2-7 | TRBV6-1 | once | -
CASSLVFGANQPQHF | TGTGCCAGCAGCTTAGTATTCGGGGCGAATCAGCCCCAGCATTTT | TRBJ1-5 | TRBV7-2 | - | -
CASSFSPTVGTEAFF | TGTGCCAGCAGCTTCAGCCCCACCGTGGGGACTGAAGCTTTCTTT | TRBJ1-1 | TRBV5-4 | - | -
CASSDGATNEKLFF | TGCGCCAGCAGCGACGGAGCAACTAATGAAAAACTGTTTTTT | TRBJ1-4 | TRBV5-1 | - | -
CASSGDSTRPTQYF | TGTGCCAGCAGCGGGGACAGTACCCGCCCGACCCAGTACTTC | TRBJ2-5 | TRBV5-5 | once | TRBD1
CAWSVGGNQPQHF | TGTGCCTGGAGTGTAGGGGGCAATCAGCCCCAGCATTTT | TRBJ1-5 | TRBV30 | few | -
CASSLDPAPYSNQPQHF | TGTGCCAGCAGCTTAGACCCCGCCCCATATAGCAATCAGCCCCAGCATTTT | TRBJ1-5 | TRBV7-2 | - | -
CASSSGGVFQPQHF | TGTGCCAGCAGTTCAGGGGGCGTTTTTCAGCCCCAGCATTTT | TRBJ1-5 | TRBV7-2 | - | TRBD1